This T cell receptor beta chain was captured in a study of response to subunit inactivated influenza vaccine. Whole-study results and caveats: The authors suggested that few new T cells are recruited per seasonal influenza vaccination.

This clonotype has more than one count but fewer than ten. What it binds is unknown. TCRdb reprocessed the RT-PCR reads via MiXCR and lists one record per CDR3 protein. The top ten hold 10% to 15% of the sample, which has hundreds of thousands of distinct CDR3 sequences, around 9.9% seen once. This CDR3 contains 15 residues. The ends were cut back, 5 bases at V and 4 bases at J, with 14 bases in the middle. The source was PBMCs from blood, collected more than 35 days after vaccination. The clonotype comes from a middle-aged man who received an inactivated influenza vaccine. This rearrangement joins TRBV12-3 or TRBV12-4 to TRBJ2-2; no reliable D call. The CDR3 nucleotides read TGTGCCAGCAGTCCTACGGGCCCCGCCACCGGGGAGCTGTTTTTT. Amino acid sequence: CASSPTGPATGELFF.